This T cell receptor (beta chain) was documented in a study of T cells in Graves' hyperthyroidism and ophthalmopathy. Findings and limits, study-wide: Ophthalmopathy prediction by the model preceded onset by a median approximately 6.9 months. Using 13 V-J features, a model discriminated ophthalmopathy from stable hyperthyroidism.

Subjects aged 18 to 65 presented with newly diagnosed hyperthyroidism of less than 2 months' duration. Amplified TCR beta CDR3 regions derived from RNA transcripts. HTBI primers drove first-round RT-PCR of the TCR CDR3. Via MiXCR, TCRdb re-called the multiplex PCR reads, giving one row per CDR3 protein. The sample has approximately 510,000 distinct CDR3 sequences, about 20% seen once; the top ten hold about 26%. On this clonotype: As yet, its antigen is unknown.

Sequenced sample: blood. This receptor was taken from a man aged 18 to 35 with Graves' hyperthyroidism.

CDR3 region: CASSYSKWGDAANTGELFF. CDR3 DNA sequence: TGTGCCAGCAGTTACTCGAAATGGGGGGACGCCGCGAACACCGGGGAGCTGTTTTTT. The rearrangement links TRBV6-2 or TRBV6-3 to TRBJ2-2; D perhaps matches TRBD2 (6 bases). The germline gives CDR1 MNHEY, CDR2 SVGEGT. V lost 0 bases to trimming and J lost 0 bases, with 17 bases between them. The CDR3 runs to 19 residues.